Listed below are T cell receptor beta chains from one sample, sequenced in a study of T-cell memory formation after mild COVID-19. TCRdb re-derived calls from the 5' RACE reads in MiXCR, one entry per CDR3 protein. In the table there are roughly 450,000 distinct CDR3 sequences, about 20% of which are singletons. Material for sequencing was PBMCs or a T cell subset sorted from them (not recorded which). These receptors all stem from an adult woman who had mild COVID-19 (a few samples of this study predate the infection). Cell type and time point are not known. Each CDR3 is given with its conserved first and last residue. Fields, in order: J gene, D gene, V gene, clone size, CDR3 length, CDR3 protein, CDR3 DNA. D genes are given only for firm matches. Only part of the rows carry a size: once, few, many, or a class if the clone is expanded.

j_call: TRBJ2-2
d_call: TRBD2
v_call: TRBV9
clone_size: few
cdr3_length: 15
cdr3_aa: CASSETSGSTGELFF
cdr3_nt: TGTGCCAGCAGCGAAACTAGCGGGAGTACCGGGGAGCTGTTTTTT

j_call: TRBJ2-6
d_call: -
v_call: TRBV5-6
clone_size: -
cdr3_length: 16
cdr3_aa: CASSLARHSGANVLTF
cdr3_nt: TGTGCCAGCAGCTTGGCCCGGCACTCTGGGGCCAACGTCCTGACTTTC

j_call: TRBJ1-1
d_call: -
v_call: TRBV30
clone_size: few
cdr3_length: 14
cdr3_aa: CAWSVWGGVTEAFF
cdr3_nt: TGTGCCTGGAGTGTATGGGGGGGTGTCACTGAAGCTTTCTTT

j_call: TRBJ1-5
d_call: TRBD1
v_call: TRBV12-3/TRBV12-4
clone_size: few
cdr3_length: 16
cdr3_aa: CASSGGTGTSNQPQHF
cdr3_nt: TGTGCCAGCAGCGGTGGGACAGGGACAAGCAATCAGCCCCAGCATTTT

j_call: TRBJ1-2
d_call: -
v_call: TRBV5-6
clone_size: -
cdr3_length: 12
cdr3_aa: CASSLSYRGYTF
cdr3_nt: TGTGCCAGCAGCCTGAGTTACAGGGGCTACACCTTC

j_call: TRBJ2-7
d_call: TRBD2
v_call: TRBV5-1
clone_size: many
cdr3_length: 16
cdr3_aa: CASSRGLAGEGYEQYF
cdr3_nt: TGCGCCAGCAGTCGGGGACTAGCGGGAGAGGGTTACGAGCAGTACTTC

j_call: TRBJ1-5
d_call: -
v_call: TRBV20-1
clone_size: -
cdr3_length: 13
cdr3_aa: CSASLGVDQPQHF
cdr3_nt: TGCAGTGCTAGTCTGGGGGTGGATCAGCCCCAGCATTTT

j_call: TRBJ2-1
d_call: -
v_call: TRBV7-3
clone_size: few
cdr3_length: 14
cdr3_aa: CASSLGPGPNEQFF
cdr3_nt: TGTGCCAGCAGCTTAGGTCCAGGTCCCAATGAGCAGTTCTTC

j_call: TRBJ1-1
d_call: TRBD1
v_call: TRBV28
clone_size: -
cdr3_length: 16
cdr3_aa: CASSPQPGQGWTEAFF
cdr3_nt: TGTGCCAGCAGTCCGCAACCGGGACAGGGGTGGACTGAAGCTTTCTTT

j_call: TRBJ2-1
d_call: -
v_call: TRBV11-2
clone_size: -
cdr3_length: 11
cdr3_aa: CASSLAYSQFF
cdr3_nt: TGTGCCAGCAGCCTCGCTTATAGCCAGTTCTTC

j_call: TRBJ2-1
d_call: -
v_call: TRBV7-2
clone_size: -
cdr3_length: 15
cdr3_aa: CASSLAGTRGNEQFF
cdr3_nt: TGTGCCAGCAGCTTAGCTGGGACCCGAGGCAATGAGCAGTTCTTC

j_call: TRBJ1-1
d_call: -
v_call: TRBV6-5
clone_size: -
cdr3_length: 14
cdr3_aa: CASSYQGLNTEAFF
cdr3_nt: TGTGCCAGCAGTTACCAGGGGTTGAACACTGAAGCTTTCTTT

j_call: TRBJ1-5
d_call: -
v_call: TRBV21-1
clone_size: -
cdr3_length: 17
cdr3_aa: CASSWLSPGYFNQPQHF
cdr3_nt: TGTGCCAGCAGCTGGCTCTCCCCCGGGTATTTCAATCAGCCCCAGCATTTT

j_call: TRBJ2-1
d_call: TRBD2
v_call: TRBV20-1
clone_size: many
cdr3_length: 14
cdr3_aa: CSAIRTSGGNEQFF
cdr3_nt: TGCAGTGCCATCAGGACTAGCGGAGGCAATGAGCAGTTCTTC

j_call: TRBJ2-2
d_call: -
v_call: TRBV12-3/TRBV12-4
clone_size: -
cdr3_length: 11
cdr3_aa: CASTITGELFF
cdr3_nt: TGTGCCAGCACCATTACCGGGGAGCTGTTTTTT

j_call: TRBJ1-5
d_call: -
v_call: TRBV6-6
clone_size: -
cdr3_length: 18
cdr3_aa: CASSYSLTGRGDNQPQHF
cdr3_nt: TGTGCCAGCAGTTACTCACTTACAGGGAGAGGGGACAATCAGCCCCAGCATTTT

j_call: TRBJ1-1
d_call: TRBD1
v_call: TRBV30
clone_size: few
cdr3_length: 12
cdr3_aa: CAIIRQGTEAFF
cdr3_nt: TGTGCCATCATTCGACAGGGTACTGAAGCTTTCTTT

j_call: TRBJ2-7
d_call: -
v_call: TRBV4-2
clone_size: -
cdr3_length: 15
cdr3_aa: CASSQDPGPTYEQYF
cdr3_nt: TGTGCCAGCAGCCAAGACCCAGGACCTACCTACGAGCAGTACTTC

j_call: TRBJ2-1
d_call: -
v_call: TRBV30
clone_size: -
cdr3_length: 14
cdr3_aa: CAWDIVDYYNEQFF
cdr3_nt: TGTGCCTGGGATATAGTAGACTACTACAATGAGCAGTTCTTC

j_call: TRBJ2-7
d_call: -
v_call: TRBV14
clone_size: -
cdr3_length: 11
cdr3_aa: CASSQNLEQYF
cdr3_nt: TGTGCCAGCAGCCAGAATCTGGAGCAGTACTTC

j_call: TRBJ1-2
d_call: -
v_call: TRBV30
clone_size: -
cdr3_length: 12
cdr3_aa: CAWRSGSYGYTF
cdr3_nt: TGTGCCTGGAGAAGCGGGTCCTATGGCTACACCTTC

j_call: TRBJ2-3
d_call: -
v_call: TRBV7-8
clone_size: few
cdr3_length: 16
cdr3_aa: CASTRGAVTYTDTQYF
cdr3_nt: TGTGCCAGCACCCGAGGGGCGGTAACCTACACAGATACGCAGTATTTT

j_call: TRBJ1-1
d_call: -
v_call: TRBV30
clone_size: -
cdr3_length: 13
cdr3_aa: CAWRAPAGTEAFF
cdr3_nt: TGTGCCTGGAGGGCCCCTGCGGGCACTGAAGCTTTCTTT

j_call: TRBJ1-5
d_call: -
v_call: TRBV7-2
clone_size: -
cdr3_length: 16
cdr3_aa: CASSLAWGVRNQPQHF
cdr3_nt: TGTGCCAGCAGCTTAGCGTGGGGTGTGCGCAATCAGCCCCAGCATTTT

j_call: TRBJ2-2
d_call: -
v_call: TRBV11-3
clone_size: few
cdr3_length: 14
cdr3_aa: CASSPNPNTGELFF
cdr3_nt: TGTGCCAGCAGCCCGAACCCGAACACCGGGGAGCTGTTTTTT

j_call: TRBJ1-3
d_call: -
v_call: TRBV5-6
clone_size: -
cdr3_length: 16
cdr3_aa: CASSFLIPAPRNTIYF
cdr3_nt: TGTGCCAGCAGCTTTCTAATTCCCGCACCCCGGAACACCATATATTTT

j_call: TRBJ2-3
d_call: -
v_call: TRBV30
clone_size: -
cdr3_length: 16
cdr3_aa: CAWSLGSRSSTDTQYF
cdr3_nt: TGTGCCTGGAGTCTCGGAAGCAGGTCTAGCACAGATACGCAGTATTTT

j_call: TRBJ2-1
d_call: -
v_call: TRBV7-9
clone_size: few
cdr3_length: 16
cdr3_aa: CASSLVAAGSYNEQFF
cdr3_nt: TGTGCCAGCAGCTTAGTTGCCGCTGGTTCCTACAATGAGCAGTTCTTC

j_call: TRBJ2-3
d_call: -
v_call: TRBV18
clone_size: once
cdr3_length: 12
cdr3_aa: CASSPYVDTQYF
cdr3_nt: TGTGCCAGCTCCCCCTACGTAGATACGCAGTATTTT

j_call: TRBJ1-1
d_call: -
v_call: TRBV10-3
clone_size: -
cdr3_length: 16
cdr3_aa: CAISDSRVTVDTEAFF
cdr3_nt: TGTGCCATCAGTGATTCCCGGGTGACGGTGGACACTGAAGCTTTCTTT

j_call: TRBJ2-1
d_call: -
v_call: TRBV4-2
clone_size: few
cdr3_length: 13
cdr3_aa: CASSRTNYNEQFF
cdr3_nt: TGTGCCAGCAGCCGGACTAACTACAATGAGCAGTTCTTC